The 14 T cell receptor beta chains below were found in one sample sequenced in a study of shared clonotypes between healthy human individuals. Clones were sequenced by immunoSEQ multiplex PCR, and TCRdb holds only the in-frame ones, with some missing. The sample contains 2.3 million or so clones, 90% to 95% of which appear only once. Sequencing was carried out using naive CD4+ T cells from PBMCs. Subset described: CD45RA+ positively selected. The receptors stem from a young man in good health. Some clones in this sample may be carry-over from other donors' samples.

This chain uses TRBV7-9 with TRBJ2-1, with D unclear. Germline CDR1 is SEHNR and CDR2 is FQNEAQ (reference sequence). The ends were cut back, 2 bases at V and 14 bases at J, with 16 bases in the middle. This CDR3 is 13 amino acids long. In DNA, the CDR3 is TGTGCCAGCAGCTTAAGGGCGGAGTGGTCTGAGTTCTTC. Encoded protein: CASSLRAEWSEFF.

Comment on this clone: The sample carries other DNA sequences with the same CDR3. V and J are TRBV5-4 and TRBJ2-5, with TRBD1 matching over 7 bases. CDR3 length: 13 amino acids. The germline CDR1 and CDR2 sequences are SGHNT and YYREEE (reference sequence). The ends lost 2 bases at V and 5 bases at J; junction bases unmatched: 3. CDR3 in amino acids: CASSLDRVETQYF. The CDR3 DNA reads as TGTGCCAGCAGCTTAGACAGGGTGGAGACCCAGTACTTC.

This chain links TRBV6-1 with TRBJ1-3, with TRBD1 identical over 9 bases. Germline V gives CDR1 MNHNS, CDR2 SASEGT. Trimming cost V 6 bases and J 0 bases; bases outside gene matches: 3. CDR3 length: 15 amino acids. The CDR3, as DNA: TGTGCCAGCAGATTGGACAGGGGCTCTGGAAACACCATATATTTT. Residues: CASRLDRGSGNTIYF.

V and J are TRBV4-2 and TRBJ2-7, with D unclear. V was pared by 0 bases and J by 7 bases, with 13 bases between. This CDR3 has 14 residues. From germline, CDR1 is LGHNA and CDR2 YNFKEQ. CDR3 DNA: TGTGCCAGCAGCCAAGAATGGAAGGCTCGGGAGCAGTACTTC. This codes for CASSQEWKAREQYF.

Only a few counts were recorded for this clone. The chain couples TRBV5-6 to TRBJ2-1; D uncertain. Trimming shortened V by 0 bases and J by 8 bases, and 3 bases separated the two germline ends. The CDR3 runs to 11 residues. Germline V gene data show CDR1 as SGHDT and CDR2 as YYEEEE. The chain's CDR3 is CASSLAYEQFF. In DNA form, the CDR3 reads TGTGCCAGCAGCTTGGCTTATGAGCAGTTCTTC.

The rearrangement joins TRBV5-1 to TRBJ2-5; D may be TRBD1 or TRBD2 (5 bases each). Trimming cost V 4 bases and J 3 bases, with 16 bases left between them. The CDR3 totals 15 residues. Germline lookup yields CDR1 SGHRS and CDR2 YFSETQ. Here the CDR3 reads CASSTTGTQEETQYF. CDR3 nucleotide sequence: TGCGCCAGCAGCACTACCGGGACGCAAGAAGAGACCCAGTACTTC. Complete variable domain (other parts from reference TRBV5-1 and TRBJ2-5): KAGVTQTPRYLIKTRGQQVTLSCSPISGHRSVSWYQQTPGQGLQFLFEYFSETQRNKGNFPGRFSGRQFSNSRSEMNVSTLELGDSALYLCASSTTGTQEETQYFGPGTRLLVL.

This chain links TRBV30 with TRBJ1-1; D uncertain. From germline, CDR1 is GTSNPN and CDR2 SVGIG (reference sequence). V lost 5 bases and J 6 bases, leaving 7 bases between the germline ends. CDR3 length: 10 amino acids. The CDR3 here is CAWGRAEAFF. Written as DNA, the CDR3 is TGTGCCTGGGGGAGAGCTGAAGCTTTCTTT.

The rearrangement uses TRBV28 and TRBJ1-5; D gene ambiguous. The CDR3 extends over 16 amino acids. The germline V and J ends were trimmed by 6 bases and 2 bases, with 17 bases remaining between them. Per the germline V gene, CDR1 is MDHEN and CDR2 is SYDVKM. The CDR3 spells CASSPPRVGGNQPQHF. In nucleotides, the CDR3 is TGTGCCAGCAGCCCACCCCGGGTCGGTGGCAATCAGCCCCAGCATTTT.

The rearrangement uses TRBV27 and TRBJ2-1, with 8 bases that match TRBD2. Germline CDR1 reads MNHEY; CDR2 reads SMNVEV (reference sequence). V was clipped by 0 bases and J by 2 bases; unmatched bases: 9. CDR3 length: 18 amino acids. The CDR3 DNA reads TGTGCCAGCAGTTTATCGTGGGGGACTAGTGGGGCCTACAATGAGCAGTTCTTC. This encodes CASSLSWGTSGAYNEQFF.

The chain links TRBV5-1 to TRBJ1-2; D is uncertain. This CDR3 contains 14 residues. In germline, CDR1 is SGHRS, CDR2 YFSETQ. V was shortened by 0 bases and J by 4 bases, with 10 bases between the two germline ends. CDR3 in amino acids: CASSLALATYGYTF. The CDR3 coding sequence is TGCGCCAGCAGCTTGGCTCTGGCTACCTATGGCTACACCTTC.

The V call is TRBV30, the J call TRBJ1-2, with D possibly being TRBD1 (6 bases). This CDR3 is built from 10 residues. Germline assignment: CDR1 GTSNPN and CDR2 SVGIG (reference sequence). Trimming pared 4 bases from V and 8 bases from J, leaving 8 bases between. The CDR3, as DNA: TGTGCCTGGATGGGGGGCGGCTACACCTTC. This encodes CAWMGGGYTF.

This rearrangement joins TRBV5-1 to TRBJ1-5, with D possibly matching TRBD1 (5 bases). This CDR3 is built from 15 residues. Germline V gives CDR1 SGHRS, CDR2 YFSETQ. Trimming shortened V by 4 bases and J by 6 bases, and 17 bases separated the two germline ends. The CDR3 is CASSPTGRGGQPQHF. In nucleotides, the CDR3 is TGCGCCAGCAGCCCTACTGGGAGGGGCGGTCAGCCCCAGCATTTT.

The chain recombines TRBV5-1 with TRBJ2-5; D is uncertain. The V end lost 4 bases, the J end lost 2 bases, and 9 bases lay between the germline ends. The CDR3 spans 13 residues. The germline V gene encodes CDR1 SGHRS and CDR2 YFSETQ. The chain's CDR3 is CASSQVVQETQYF. CDR3 DNA: TGCGCCAGCAGCCAAGTCGTACAAGAGACCCAGTACTTC.

A single count supports this clone. This chain uses TRBV2 with TRBJ1-2; TRBD1 matches at 7 bases. With 8 bases clipped from V and 4 bases from J, the junction kept 7 bases outside the gene matches. The CDR3 is made up of 13 amino acids. Germline CDR1 is SNHLY and CDR2 is FYNNEI. The CDR3 sequence is CASGTGQFYGYTF. The CDR3 bases are TGTGCCAGCGGAACGGGACAGTTCTATGGCTACACCTTC.